Following are 5 T cell receptor beta chains from one sample sequenced in a study of blood T cells in healthy people across ages. Primed by a sample-barcoded 5' primer and a J-beta primer mix, a second PCR proceeded for roughly 7 to 11 cycles. TCRdb reanalysed the 5' RACE reads using MiXCR and keeps one entry per CDR3 protein. The sample includes around 320,000 distinct CDR3 sequences, 25% to 30% of them seen just once. The sample consisted of blood. These receptors all stem from a woman in her 70s in good health.

This clonotype was picked up many times. In nucleotides, the CDR3 is TGTGCCAGCAGTTGGACAGGGGGAGGTTCACCCCTCCACTTT. This sequence encodes CASSWTGGGSPLHF. The chain employs TRBV28 and TRBJ1-6; 10 bases map to TRBD1. J was trimmed by 9 bases and V by 4 bases; bases with no gene match: 3. Germline CDR1 and CDR2: MDHEN and SYDVKM. The CDR3 extends over 14 amino acids.

In this sample, this clonotype turned up many times. The gene calls are TRBV7-8 and TRBJ2-3, with TRBD2 identical over 9 bases. There are 14 residues in the CDR3. V was pared by 7 bases and J by 4 bases, with 6 bases of the junction left unmatched. Per the germline V gene, CDR1 is SGHVS and CDR2 is FQNEAQ. This chain's CDR3 is CASILAGKADTQYF. In DNA, the CDR3 is TGTGCCAGCATCCTAGCGGGGAAAGCAGATACGCAGTATTTT.

The rearrangement links TRBV5-1 to TRBJ1-4; no firm D call. V dropped 4 bases and J dropped 2 bases, with 12 bases sitting between them. This CDR3 comprises 15 residues. Germline V gene lookup returns CDR1 SGHRS and CDR2 YFSETQ. The CDR3: CASSRDPSTNEKLFF. The CDR3 nucleotides are TGCGCCAGCAGCCGCGATCCTTCGACTAATGAAAAACTGTTTTTT.

The chain joins TRBV12-3 or TRBV12-4 to TRBJ1-1; 9 nucleotides match TRBD1. V was clipped by 7 bases and J by 4 bases; unmatched bases: 7. The CDR3 contains 14 residues. The CDR3, as DNA: TGTGCCAGCACCAACACGGACAGGGGCACTGAAGCTTTCTTT. Translated, it gives CASTNTDRGTEAFF.

This clonotype was detected a few times. The chain employs TRBV11-2 and TRBJ2-5; the D gene is possibly TRBD2 (5 bases). The DNA end favors TRBJ2-1, so the J call may be wrong. Germline-derived CDR1 and CDR2 are SGHAT and FQNNGV. This CDR3 has 18 residues. This CDR3 is CASSQRLVSSGINNEQFF. DNA of the CDR3: TGTGCCAGCAGCCAGAGGCTGGTCTCCAGCGGAATAAACAATGAGCAGTTCTTC.